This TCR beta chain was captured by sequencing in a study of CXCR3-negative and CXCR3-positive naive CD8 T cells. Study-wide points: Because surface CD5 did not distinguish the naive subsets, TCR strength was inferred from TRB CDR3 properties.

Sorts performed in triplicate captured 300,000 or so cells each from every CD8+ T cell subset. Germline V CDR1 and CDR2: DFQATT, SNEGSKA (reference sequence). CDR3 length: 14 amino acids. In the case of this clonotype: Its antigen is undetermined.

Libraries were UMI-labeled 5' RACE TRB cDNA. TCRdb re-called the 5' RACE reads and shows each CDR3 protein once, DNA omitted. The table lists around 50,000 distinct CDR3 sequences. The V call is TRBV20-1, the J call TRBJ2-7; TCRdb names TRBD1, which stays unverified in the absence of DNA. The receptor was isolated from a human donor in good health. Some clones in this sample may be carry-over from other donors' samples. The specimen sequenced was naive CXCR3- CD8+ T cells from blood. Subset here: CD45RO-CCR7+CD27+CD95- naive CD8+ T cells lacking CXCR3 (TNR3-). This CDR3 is CSARGGQVDYEQYF.